Below, 28 T cell receptor beta chains from the same sample are listed, as sequenced in a study of shared clonotypes between healthy human individuals. Method: immunoSEQ multiplex PCR; TCRdb's copy keeps in-frame clones and lacks some. The sample consists of some 680,000 clones, around 73% of them appearing once. Input material: memory CD4+ T cells sorted from blood. Subset described: CD45RA-negative fraction. Receptors were obtained from a woman younger than 45 in good health.

The chain is built from TRBV2 and TRBJ1-5; D is perhaps TRBD1 (6 bases). V was pared by 2 bases and J by 4 bases, with 15 bases between. The CDR3 runs to 16 residues. Germline CDR1 reads SNHLY; CDR2 reads FYNNEI. The DNA of the CDR3 is TGTGCCAGCAGTGAAAATGGGGGGGCGGTGAATCAGCCCCAGCATTTT. This codes for CASSENGGAVNQPQHF.

The CDR3 nucleotides read TGTGCCTGGACAGCAAAACACTCCTACGAGCAGTACTTC. It encodes CAWTAKHSYEQYF. The chain has TRBV30 and TRBJ2-7; D not resolved. This CDR3 contains 13 residues. Germline CDR1 and CDR2: GTSNPN and SVGIG (reference sequence). With 4 bases removed from V and 0 bases from J, the gap between germline ends came to 10 bases. Full variable domain (missing parts from reference TRBV30 and TRBJ2-7): SQTIHQWPATLVQPVGSPLSLECTVEGTSNPNLYWYRQAAGRGLQLLFYSVGIGQISSEVPQNLSASRPQDRQFILSSKKLLLSDSGFYLCAWTAKHSYEQYFGPGTRLTVT.

This chain joins TRBV27 and TRBJ1-4; D unresolved. V was clipped by 2 bases and J by 3 bases, with 13 bases between them. Germline V gene data show CDR1 as MNHEY and CDR2 as SMNVEV (reference sequence). The CDR3 length is 16 residues. CDR3 amino acids: CASSLNGAAANEKLFF. For the CDR3, the DNA is TGTGCCAGCAGTTTAAACGGAGCAGCCGCTAATGAAAAACTGTTTTTT.

The J gene is TRBJ1-2, the V gene TRBV7-9; TRBD1 matches at 7 bases. Germline V CDR1 and CDR2: SEHNR, FQNEAQ (reference sequence). CDR3 length equals 15 residues. V lost 0 bases and J lost 4; bases outside the gene matches: 5. CDR3 sequence (DNA): TGTGCCAGCAGCTTAGCGGGGGGACAGAGCTATGGCTACACCTTC. It codes for CASSLAGGQSYGYTF.

The DNA for the CDR3 is TGCGCCAGCAACCCCGGGATTTCCACTAGCACAGATACGCAGTATTTT. Translation: CASNPGISTSTDTQYF. The chain links TRBV5-1 to TRBJ2-3; D perhaps matches TRBD2 (5 bases). V lost 6 bases to trimming and J lost 0 bases, with 17 bases between them. From germline, CDR1 is SGHRS and CDR2 YFSETQ. This CDR3 is built from 16 residues.

On this clone itself: The sample has other DNA sequences that encode this CDR3 too. This chain uses TRBV28 with TRBJ2-2, with 8 bases identical to TRBD1. The CDR3 loop spans 15 amino acids. V trimming: 2 bases; J trimming: 4 bases; junction bases outside the gene matches: 3. Germline V CDR1 and CDR2: MDHEN, SYDVKM. CDR3 sequence (DNA): TGTGCCAGCAGTTTACAGGGGGCGGGCACCGGGGAGCTGTTTTTT. Its translation is CASSLQGAGTGELFF.

The chain is built from TRBV7-9 and TRBJ2-5, with D perhaps TRBD1 (6 bases). This CDR3 region has 17 residues. Germline V gene lookup returns CDR1 SEHNR and CDR2 FQNEAQ (reference sequence). Trimming removed 1 base from V and 5 bases from J, with 20 bases in between. The CDR3 bases are TGTGCCAGCAGCTTAGTAATGGGGTGGACAGACAAGGAGACCCAGTACTTC. It is translated as CASSLVMGWTDKETQYF.

This clone was observed a handful of times. The chain is built from TRBV28 and TRBJ2-7; D unclear. The germline gives CDR1 MDHEN, CDR2 SYDVKM. V lost 4 bases, J lost 5 bases, and 6 bases lay in between. CDR3 length equals 11 residues. The CDR3 region is CASSSYHEQYF. The CDR3 nucleotides are TGTGCCAGCAGTTCCTATCACGAGCAGTACTTC. Based on the CDR3 plus reference TRBV28 and TRBJ2-7, the full variable domain is DVKVTQSSRYLVKRTGEKVFLECVQDMDHENMFWYRQDPGLGLRLIYFSYDVKMKEKGDIPEGYSVSREKKERFSLILESASTNQTSMYLCASSSYHEQYFGPGTRLTVT.

This clone was seen a single time. The sample has other DNA sequences that encode this CDR3 too. The J gene is TRBJ2-1, the V gene TRBV5-1; 8 nucleotides line up with TRBD1. The CDR3 is made up of 15 amino acids. The V gene's germline CDR1 is SGHRS and CDR2 YFSETQ. The trim removed 3 bases at V and 0 bases at J, leaving 2 bases unmatched. The CDR3 here is CASSSDRGSYNEQFF. The CDR3 nucleotides read TGCGCCAGCAGCTCCGACAGGGGCTCCTACAATGAGCAGTTCTTC.

This chain uses TRBV11-2 with TRBJ2-5; TRBD1 agrees at 7 bases. CDR1 SGHAT and CDR2 FQNNGV come from the germline V gene. The ends lost 0 bases at V and 4 bases at J; junction bases unmatched: 8. The CDR3 has 16 residues. The CDR3 loop reads CASSLDRWDRIETQYF. CDR3 DNA: TGTGCCAGCAGCTTAGATCGTTGGGACAGAATAGAGACCCAGTACTTC.

This chain uses TRBV6-4 with TRBJ2-5; 7 positions match TRBD1. Trimming at V came to 5 bases and at J to 5 bases, leaving 5 bases not matched to a gene. From germline, CDR1 is MRHNA and CDR2 SNTAGT. The CDR3 covers 13 residues. CDR3 region: CASSLQQGETQYF. The CDR3 region has the DNA TGTGCCAGCAGTCTCCAACAGGGGGAGACCCAGTACTTC.

This sequence joins TRBV7-2 and TRBJ1-1, with D possibly being TRBD1 (5 bases). V was shortened by 3 bases and J by 0 bases, with 8 bases between the two germline ends. The germline V gene encodes CDR1 SGHTA and CDR2 FQGNSA. This CDR3 is 14 amino acids long. CDR3 protein: CASSFQGLNTEAFF. In DNA form, the CDR3 reads TGTGCCAGCAGCTTCCAGGGACTGAACACTGAAGCTTTCTTT.

This clone was counted a single time. This chain joins TRBV19 and TRBJ2-7; TRBD2 aligns across 11 bases. The CDR3 spans 14 residues. The V gene end was trimmed by 7 bases and the J gene end by 6 bases; junction bases not matched to a gene: 8. Germline V gives CDR1 LNHDA, CDR2 SQIVND (reference sequence). CDR3: CASTVTSGAGEQYF. The CDR3 region has the DNA TGTGCCAGTACCGTGACTAGCGGGGCGGGCGAGCAGTACTTC.

The chain links TRBV29-1 to TRBJ2-5, with 7 bases lining up with TRBD1. This CDR3 is built from 14 residues. CDR1 is SQVTM, CDR2 ANQGSEA, per germline. After removal of 0 bases from V and 5 bases from J, the junction contained 6 bases not matched to a gene. CDR3 bases: TGCAGCGTTGAAGAGGGCAGGGGGTGGGAGACCCAGTACTTC. Encoded protein: CSVEEGRGWETQYF.

The chain couples TRBV6-1 to TRBJ1-1; D not certain. Germline-derived CDR1 and CDR2 are MNHNS and SASEGT. The V and J ends lost 0 bases and 5 bases respectively, with 10 bases between them. The CDR3 is made up of 14 amino acids. CDR3 nucleotides: TGTGCCAGCAGTGAAGCGAGATGGAAAACTGAAGCTTTCTTT. It specifies CASSEARWKTEAFF.

This clone was detected only once. V is TRBV7-9 and J is TRBJ2-5; D is perhaps TRBD2 (6 bases). The V end lost 3 bases, the J end lost 5 bases, and 13 bases lay between the germline ends. CDR1 and CDR2 (germline): SEHNR, FQNEAQ (reference sequence). There are 14 residues in the CDR3. The CDR3 sequence is CASSFGGLGETQYF. The CDR3 bases are TGTGCCAGCAGCTTCGGGGGATTGGGGGAGACCCAGTACTTC. The full variable domain, rest sourced from reference TRBV7-9 and TRBJ2-5, is DTGVSQNPRHKITKRGQNVTFRCDPISEHNRLYWYRQTLGQGPEFLTYFQNEAQLEKSRLLSDRFSAERPKGSFSTLEIQRTEQGDSAMYLCASSFGGLGETQYFGPGTRLLVL.

The chain employs TRBV29-1 and TRBJ2-3, with 7 bases lining up with TRBD2. The CDR3 has 13 amino acids. J gave up 1 base and V 7 bases, and 5 bases lay outside the gene matches. Germline V lookup: CDR1 SQVTM, CDR2 ANQGSEA. The CDR3 DNA reads TGCAGCGCGACTAGCTCGGGCACAGATACGCAGTATTTT. It encodes CSATSSGTDTQYF.

The CDR3 nucleotides are TGTGCCAGCAGCTTAACACAGGGGTCCTACACTGAAGCTTTCTTT. This translates into CASSLTQGSYTEAFF. The chain recombines TRBV7-6 with TRBJ1-1; 7 bases align to TRBD1. V trimming: 2 bases; J trimming: 3 bases; junction bases outside the gene matches: 6. Germline V gene sequence: CDR1 SGHVS, CDR2 FNYEAQ. This CDR3 is 15 amino acids long.

This chain joins TRBV28 and TRBJ2-3, with D possibly TRBD1 on 7 matching bases. The germline V gene encodes CDR1 MDHEN and CDR2 SYDVKM. The CDR3 runs 16 residues. The germline V and J ends were trimmed by 7 bases and 2 bases, with 19 bases remaining between them. In DNA, the CDR3 is TGTGCCAGCACCTATCAGGGGGGACAAAACACAGATACGCAGTATTTT. Its protein is CASTYQGGQNTDTQYF.

This clone came up a few times. The J gene is TRBJ2-3, the V gene TRBV27; TRBD2 aligns across 8 bases. CDR1 is MNHEY and CDR2 is SMNVEV in the germline V gene (reference sequence). With 3 bases clipped from V and 1 base from J, the junction kept 3 bases outside the gene matches. The CDR3 has 15 residues. CDR3 amino acids: CASSFMTSGTDTQYF. In DNA form, the CDR3 reads TGTGCCAGCAGTTTCATGACTAGCGGCACAGATACGCAGTATTTT.

This clone was counted between two and nine times. The chain employs TRBV5-1 and TRBJ2-1, with 11 bases matching TRBD2. There are 17 residues in the CDR3. Germline V gene sequence: CDR1 SGHRS, CDR2 YFSETQ. The junction had 7 bases not matched to a gene; V was cut back by 2 bases and J by 3 bases. The CDR3 nucleotides are TGCGCCAGCAGCTTTACTAGCGGGAGATCGAGCTACAATGAGCAGTTCTTC. Translating it yields CASSFTSGRSSYNEQFF.

Remarks on this clone: The sample holds other DNA sequences that translate to the same CDR3. The V and J genes are TRBV2 and TRBJ2-7, with D uncertain. Germline assignment: CDR1 SNHLY and CDR2 FYNNEI. Trimming stripped 5 bases from V and 0 bases from J, with 8 bases between. CDR3 size: 13 residues. CDR3 region: CASSRGGSYEQYF. In DNA form, the CDR3 reads TGTGCCAGCAGTAGAGGTGGCTCCTACGAGCAGTACTTC.

The rearrangement uses TRBV29-1 and TRBJ2-3; D unresolved. CDR3 size: 14 residues. The V gene lost 3 bases and the J gene lost 1 base, with 11 bases spanning the gap. CDR1 and CDR2 from the germline V gene are SQVTM and ANQGSEA. CDR3 protein: CSVEGYTRTDTQYF. The CDR3, as DNA: TGCAGCGTTGAGGGGTACACCCGCACAGATACGCAGTATTTT.

V is TRBV11-2 and J is TRBJ1-5; 7 nucleotides line up with TRBD1. The CDR3 covers 13 residues. Per the germline V gene, CDR1 is SGHAT and CDR2 is FQNNGV. Unmatched junction bases numbered 3, after V lost 5 bases and J lost 5 bases. In nucleotides, the CDR3 is TGTGCCAGCAGCCGGGACAGTCATCAGCCCCAGCATTTT. Protein sequence: CASSRDSHQPQHF.

The chain joins TRBV7-9 to TRBJ2-1; D may be TRBD1 (8 bases). The CDR3 covers 18 residues. V lost 3 bases, J lost 0 bases, and 18 bases lay in between. Germline V gene sequence: CDR1 SEHNR, CDR2 FQNEAQ (reference sequence). The DNA for the CDR3 is TGTGCCAGCAGCTTTTCTCCCAGCGGGACAGGCTCCTACAATGAGCAGTTCTTC. Translation: CASSFSPSGTGSYNEQFF.

The genes are TRBV4-1 and TRBJ2-1; D might be TRBD1 or TRBD2, each matching 5 bases. The germline V gene encodes CDR1 MGHRA and CDR2 YSYEKL. The CDR3 runs 18 residues. V was trimmed by 2 bases and J by 4 bases, leaving 21 bases between them. The CDR3 DNA follows: TGCGCCAGCAGCCAACGGGACCCGGCTAGTGGGGTTTACAATGAGCAGTTCTTC. It encodes CASSQRDPASGVYNEQFF.

This rearrangement joins TRBV6-6 to TRBJ2-2, with 11 bases aligning to TRBD1. The ends lost 6 bases at V and 5 bases at J; junction bases unmatched: 8. The CDR3 length is 16 residues. In germline, CDR1 is MNHNY, CDR2 SVGAGI (reference sequence). CDR3 amino acids: CASRGLGQGATGELFF. CDR3 DNA: TGTGCCAGCAGAGGTCTAGGACAGGGGGCAACCGGGGAGCTGTTTTTT.

This clone has more than one count but fewer than ten. The chain uses TRBV2 and TRBJ2-1, with 11 nucleotides matching TRBD2. The V gene end was trimmed by 6 bases and the J gene end by 5 bases; junction bases not matched to a gene: 12. Germline V CDR1 and CDR2: SNHLY, FYNNEI. This CDR3 contains 17 residues. CDR3 protein: CASRREIAGGRNNEQFF. The CDR3 coding sequence is TGTGCCAGCAGGCGGGAGATAGCGGGAGGGCGAAACAATGAGCAGTTCTTC.